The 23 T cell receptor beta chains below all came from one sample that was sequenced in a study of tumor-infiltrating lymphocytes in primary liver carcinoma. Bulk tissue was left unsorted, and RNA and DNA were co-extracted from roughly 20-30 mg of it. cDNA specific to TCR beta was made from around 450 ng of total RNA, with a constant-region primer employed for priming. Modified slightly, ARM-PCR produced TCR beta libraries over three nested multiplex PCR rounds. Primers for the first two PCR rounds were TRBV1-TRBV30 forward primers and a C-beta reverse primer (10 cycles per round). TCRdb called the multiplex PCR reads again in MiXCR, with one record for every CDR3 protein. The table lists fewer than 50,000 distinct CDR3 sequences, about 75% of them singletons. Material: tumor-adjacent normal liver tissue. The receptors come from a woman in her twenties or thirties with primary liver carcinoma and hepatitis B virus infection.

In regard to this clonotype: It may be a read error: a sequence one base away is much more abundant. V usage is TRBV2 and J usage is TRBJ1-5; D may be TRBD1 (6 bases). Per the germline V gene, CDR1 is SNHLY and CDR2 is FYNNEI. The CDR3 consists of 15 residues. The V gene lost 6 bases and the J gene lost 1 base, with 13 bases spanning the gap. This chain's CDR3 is CASREGGLSNQPQHF. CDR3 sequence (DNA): TGTGCCAGCAGAGAGGGGGGGTTAAGCAATCAGCCCCAGCATTTT. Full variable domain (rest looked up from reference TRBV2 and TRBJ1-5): EPEVTQTPSHQVTQMGQEVILRCVPISNHLYFYWYRQILGQKVEFLVSFYNNEISEKSEIFDDQFSVERPDGSNFTLKIRSTKLEDSAMYFCASREGGLSNQPQHFGDGTRLSIL.

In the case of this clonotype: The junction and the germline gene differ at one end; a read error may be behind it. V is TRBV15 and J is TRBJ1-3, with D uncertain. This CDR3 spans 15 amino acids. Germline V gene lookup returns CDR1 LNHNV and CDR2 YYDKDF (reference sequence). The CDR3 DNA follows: TGTGTCACCAGCAGAGATCTGCGGATCGGAAACACCATATATTTT. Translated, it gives CVTSRDLRIGNTIYF. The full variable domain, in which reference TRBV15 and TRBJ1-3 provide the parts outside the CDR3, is DAMVIQNPRYQVTQFGKPVTLSCSQTLNHNVMYWYQQKSSQAPKLLFHYYDKDFNNEADTPDNFQSRRPNTSFCFLDIRSPGLGDTAMYLCVTSRDLRIGNTIYFGEGSWLTVV.

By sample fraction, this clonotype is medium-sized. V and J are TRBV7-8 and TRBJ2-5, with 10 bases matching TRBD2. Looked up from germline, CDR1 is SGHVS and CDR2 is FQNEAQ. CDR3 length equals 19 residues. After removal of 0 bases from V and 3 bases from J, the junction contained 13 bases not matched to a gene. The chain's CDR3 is CASSLAFATTSGVKETQYF. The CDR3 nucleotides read TGTGCCAGCAGCTTAGCGTTCGCCACAACTAGCGGGGTTAAAGAGACCCAGTACTTC.

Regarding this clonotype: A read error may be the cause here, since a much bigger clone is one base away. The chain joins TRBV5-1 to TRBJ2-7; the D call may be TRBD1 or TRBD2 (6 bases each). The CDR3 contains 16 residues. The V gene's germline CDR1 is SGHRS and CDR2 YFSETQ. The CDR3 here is CTSSLGGSRRVYEQYF. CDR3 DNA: TGCACCAGCAGCTTGGGGGGCAGCCGAAGGGTCTACGAGCAGTACTTC.

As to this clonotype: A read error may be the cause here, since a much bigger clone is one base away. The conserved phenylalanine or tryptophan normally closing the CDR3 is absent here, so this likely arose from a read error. CDR3 amino acids: CASSLAGIALGVTEAFL. CDR3 sequence (DNA): TGTGCCAGCAGCTTAGCGGGAATCGCATTGGGGGTCACTGAAGCTTTCCTT. This sequence joins TRBV7-9 and TRBJ1-1; tentatively, D is TRBD1 (5 bases). This CDR3 has 17 amino acids. Trimming cost V 0 bases and J 4 bases, with 18 bases left between them. Germline V gene lookup returns CDR1 SEHNR and CDR2 FQNEAQ (reference sequence).

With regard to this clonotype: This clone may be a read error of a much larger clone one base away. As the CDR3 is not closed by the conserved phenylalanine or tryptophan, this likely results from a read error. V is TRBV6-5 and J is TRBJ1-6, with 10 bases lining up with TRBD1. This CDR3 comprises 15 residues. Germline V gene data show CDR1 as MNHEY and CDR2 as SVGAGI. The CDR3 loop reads CVSSLGQGFRSPLHL. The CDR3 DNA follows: TGTGTCAGCAGTTTGGGACAGGGGTTTCGTTCACCCCTCCACCTT.

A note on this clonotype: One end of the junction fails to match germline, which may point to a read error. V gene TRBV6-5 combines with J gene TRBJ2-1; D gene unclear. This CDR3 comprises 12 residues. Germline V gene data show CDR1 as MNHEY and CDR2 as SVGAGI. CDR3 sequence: CANSPGSHEEFF. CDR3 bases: TGTGCCAACAGTCCTGGTAGCCATGAGGAGTTCTTC.

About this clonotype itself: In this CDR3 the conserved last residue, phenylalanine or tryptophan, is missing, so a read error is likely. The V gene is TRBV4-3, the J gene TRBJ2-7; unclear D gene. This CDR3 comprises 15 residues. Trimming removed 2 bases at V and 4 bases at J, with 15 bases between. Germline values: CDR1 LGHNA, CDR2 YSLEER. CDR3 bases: TGCGCCAGCAGCCAAAGCTATCCGGAGCTATACGAGCAGTACTCC. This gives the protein CASSQSYPELYEQYS.

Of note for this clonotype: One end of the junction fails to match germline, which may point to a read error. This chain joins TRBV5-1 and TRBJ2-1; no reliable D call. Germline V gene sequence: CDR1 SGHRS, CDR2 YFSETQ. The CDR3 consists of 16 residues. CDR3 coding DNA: TGCGCCAGCAGCTTGGATTTCACGGCCTCCTACAATGGGCAGTTCTTC. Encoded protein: CASSLDFTASYNGQFF.

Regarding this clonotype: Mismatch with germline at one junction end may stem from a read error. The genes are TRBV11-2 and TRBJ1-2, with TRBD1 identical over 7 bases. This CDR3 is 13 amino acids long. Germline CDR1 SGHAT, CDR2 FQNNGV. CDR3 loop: CTSTQGGGGGCTF. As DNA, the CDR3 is TGTACCAGTACTCAGGGGGGGGGTGGAGGTTGCACCTTC.

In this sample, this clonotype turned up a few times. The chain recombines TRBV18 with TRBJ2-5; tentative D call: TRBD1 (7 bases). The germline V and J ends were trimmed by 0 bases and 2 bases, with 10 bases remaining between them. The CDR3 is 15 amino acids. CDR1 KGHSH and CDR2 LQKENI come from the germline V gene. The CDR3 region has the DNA TGTGCCAGCTCACCACCGGCAGGGGGGCAAGAGACCCAGTACTTC. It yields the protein CASSPPAGGQETQYF.

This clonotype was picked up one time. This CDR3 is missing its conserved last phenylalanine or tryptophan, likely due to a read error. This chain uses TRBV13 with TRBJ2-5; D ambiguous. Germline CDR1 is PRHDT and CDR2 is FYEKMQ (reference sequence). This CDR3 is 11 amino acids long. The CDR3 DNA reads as TGTGCTAGCAGCTTCCAAGAGACCCAGTACCTC. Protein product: CASSFQETQYL.

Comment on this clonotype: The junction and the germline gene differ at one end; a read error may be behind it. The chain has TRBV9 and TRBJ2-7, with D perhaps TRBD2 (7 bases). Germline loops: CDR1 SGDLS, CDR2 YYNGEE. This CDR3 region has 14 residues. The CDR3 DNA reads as TGTGCCAGCAGCGTAGATGGGGGGGCGGGCGAGCACTACTTC. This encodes CASSVDGGAGEHYF.

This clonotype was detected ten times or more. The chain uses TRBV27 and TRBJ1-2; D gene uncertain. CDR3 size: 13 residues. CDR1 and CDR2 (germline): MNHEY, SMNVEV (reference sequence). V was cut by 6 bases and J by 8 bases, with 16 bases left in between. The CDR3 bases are TGTGCCAGCAGACGATTTGGACTCGCGGGCTACACCTTC. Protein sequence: CASRRFGLAGYTF.

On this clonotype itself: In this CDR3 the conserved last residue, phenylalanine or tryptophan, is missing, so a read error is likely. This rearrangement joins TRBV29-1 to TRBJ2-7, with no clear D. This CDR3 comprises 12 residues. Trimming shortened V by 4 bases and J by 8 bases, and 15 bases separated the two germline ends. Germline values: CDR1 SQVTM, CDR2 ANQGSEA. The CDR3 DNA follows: TGCAGCGTTGTGCACACATTATACAAGCAGTACTCC. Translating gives CSVVHTLYKQYS.

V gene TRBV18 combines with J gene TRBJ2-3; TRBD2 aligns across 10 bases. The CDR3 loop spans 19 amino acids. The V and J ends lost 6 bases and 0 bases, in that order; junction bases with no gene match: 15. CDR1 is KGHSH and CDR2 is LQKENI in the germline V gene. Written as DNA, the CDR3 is TGTGCCAGCTCCCGGGGAATAGCGGGAGGAATTTCTAGCACAGATACGCAGTATTTT. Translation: CASSRGIAGGISSTDTQYF.

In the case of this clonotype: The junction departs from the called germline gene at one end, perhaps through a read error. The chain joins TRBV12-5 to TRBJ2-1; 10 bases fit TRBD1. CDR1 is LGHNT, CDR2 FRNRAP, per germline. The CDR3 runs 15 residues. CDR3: CASGPGTGEYNEQFF. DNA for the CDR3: TGTGCTAGTGGTCCCGGGACAGGGGAGTACAACGAGCAGTTCTTC.

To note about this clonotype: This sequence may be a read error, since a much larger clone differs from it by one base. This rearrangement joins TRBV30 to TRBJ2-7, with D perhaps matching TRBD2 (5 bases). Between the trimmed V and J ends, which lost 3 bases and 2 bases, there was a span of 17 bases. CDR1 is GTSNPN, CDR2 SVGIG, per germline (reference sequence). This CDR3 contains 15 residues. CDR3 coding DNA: TGTGCCTGGAGAGCGACGGGGAGAGCAACCTACGAGCAGTACTTC. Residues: CAWRATGRATYEQYF.

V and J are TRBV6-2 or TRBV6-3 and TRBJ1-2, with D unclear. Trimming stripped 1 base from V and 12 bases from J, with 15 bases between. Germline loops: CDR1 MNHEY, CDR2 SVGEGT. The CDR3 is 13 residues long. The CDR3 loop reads CASSYYGRIGHTF. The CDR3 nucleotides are TGTGCCAGCAGTTACTACGGCAGGATCGGCCACACCTTC.

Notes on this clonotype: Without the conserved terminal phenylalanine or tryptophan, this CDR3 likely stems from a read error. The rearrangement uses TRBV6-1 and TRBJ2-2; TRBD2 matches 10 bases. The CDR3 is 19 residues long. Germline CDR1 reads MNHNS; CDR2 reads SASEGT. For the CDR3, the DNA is TGTGCCAACAGTGGCAGGGCAAGGCTAGCGGGAGTTCAGGCCGGGGAGCTGTTTTCT. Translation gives CANSGRARLAGVQAGELFS.

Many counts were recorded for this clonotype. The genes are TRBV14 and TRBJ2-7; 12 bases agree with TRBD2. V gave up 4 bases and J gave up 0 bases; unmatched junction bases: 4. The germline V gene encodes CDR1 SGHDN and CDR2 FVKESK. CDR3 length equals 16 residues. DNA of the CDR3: TGTGCCAGCAGCCGGTGGACTAGCGGGACCTCCTACGAGCAGTACTTC. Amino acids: CASSRWTSGTSYEQYF.

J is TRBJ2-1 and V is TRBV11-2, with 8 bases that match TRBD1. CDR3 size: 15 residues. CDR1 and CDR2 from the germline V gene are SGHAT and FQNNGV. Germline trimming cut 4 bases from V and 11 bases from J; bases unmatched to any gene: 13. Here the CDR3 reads CASSYIGQGENKQFF. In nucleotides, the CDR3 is TGTGCCAGCAGCTATATAGGACAGGGCGAAAATAAGCAGTTCTTC.

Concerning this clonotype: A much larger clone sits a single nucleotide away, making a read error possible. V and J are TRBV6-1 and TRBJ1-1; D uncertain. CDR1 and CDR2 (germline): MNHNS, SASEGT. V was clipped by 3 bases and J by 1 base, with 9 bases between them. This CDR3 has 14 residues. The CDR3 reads CASSDMTSNTEAFF. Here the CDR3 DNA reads TGTGCCAGCAGTGACATGACATCGAACACTGAAGCTTTCTTT.